The 29 T cell receptor beta chains given below trace back to one sample, sequenced in a study of T cell responses to AZD1222 COVID-19 vaccine. Repertoires were generated with immunoSEQ multiplex PCR, while TCRdb's copy carries only in-frame clones and drops some. The repertoire holds approximately 270,000 clones, with 90% to 95% as singletons. This material consisted of peripheral blood, taken 28 days after the second AZD1222 dose. The receptor set was obtained from an adult who received the AZD1222 COVID-19 vaccine.

CDR3 in DNA: TGTGCCAGCAGCTTAGTTGTCGGGACAGGGAGCTCTGGGGCCAACGTCCTGACTTTC. Translation gives CASSLVVGTGSSGANVLTF. The V and J genes are TRBV7-9 and TRBJ2-6; 9 bases match TRBD1. CDR3 length: 19 amino acids. Trimming at V came to 1 base and at J to 0 bases, leaving 7 bases not matched to a gene. Germline V gene sequence: CDR1 SEHNR, CDR2 FQNEAQ (reference sequence).

The sample holds one count of this clone. The J gene is TRBJ2-1, the V gene TRBV28, with TRBD2 matching over 11 bases. V shed 6 bases and J 5 bases; nucleotides not matched to a gene: 9. CDR1 is MDHEN and CDR2 is SYDVKM in the germline V gene. CDR3 length: 16 residues. The DNA for the CDR3 is TGTGCCAGCAGCCGAGCGGGACTAGCGGATAACAATGAGCAGTTCTTC. This codes for CASSRAGLADNNEQFF.

The rearrangement links TRBV5-1 to TRBJ1-2, with D tentatively TRBD1 (6 bases). The CDR3 extends over 14 amino acids. The V end was cut by 4 bases, the J end by 3 bases, with 13 bases between. CDR1 and CDR2 (germline): SGHRS, YFSETQ. Here the CDR3 reads CASSPDRSYYGYTF. CDR3 DNA sequence: TGCGCCAGCAGCCCGGACAGAAGCTACTATGGCTACACCTTC.

CDR3 protein: CASSLGGEHNSPLHF. CDR3 DNA: TGTGCCAGCAGCCTTGGGGGAGAGCATAATTCACCCCTCCACTTT. The chain carries TRBV5-4 and TRBJ1-6; possibly TRBD1 for D (5 bases). CDR3 length equals 15 residues. The V gene's germline CDR1 is SGHNT and CDR2 YYREEE (reference sequence). Trimming removed 4 bases at V and 5 bases at J, with 13 bases between.

The chain carries TRBV28 and TRBJ2-5; no clear D. The CDR3 consists of 17 residues. Germline-derived CDR1 and CDR2 are MDHEN and SYDVKM. Deletions cut 4 bases from V and 1 base from J, with 19 bases between. CDR3 residues: CASSWAGMALSQETQYF. The DNA for the CDR3 is TGTGCCAGCAGTTGGGCTGGGATGGCGCTGAGCCAAGAGACCCAGTACTTC.

V and J are TRBV27 and TRBJ2-2; no definite D call. The CDR3 has 11 residues. Trimming took off 3 bases at V and 7 bases at J, with 3 bases between the two ends. Germline V gives CDR1 MNHEY, CDR2 SMNVEV (reference sequence). This CDR3 reads CASSLYGELFF. CDR3 nucleotides: TGTGCCAGCAGTTTGTACGGGGAGCTGTTTTTT.

V usage is TRBV28 and J usage is TRBJ1-1; tentative D call: TRBD1 (5 bases). V shed 10 bases and J shed 0 bases, with 15 bases lying between them. CDR3 length equals 14 residues. Per germline, CDR1 MDHEN and CDR2 SYDVKM. CDR3 sequence reads: CATRRGSLNTEAFF. For the CDR3, the DNA is TGTGCCACACGCCGGGGCAGCCTGAACACTGAAGCTTTCTTT.

CDR3 sequence: CASSLGAGGETQYF. The CDR3, as DNA: TGTGCCAGCAGCTTAGGAGCGGGTGGGGAGACCCAGTACTTC. The chain carries TRBV7-3 and TRBJ2-5; D is perhaps TRBD2 (6 bases). Trimming pared 2 bases from V and 5 bases from J, leaving 12 bases between. Looked up from germline, CDR1 is SGHTA and CDR2 is FQGTGA. CDR3 size: 14 residues.

The J gene is TRBJ2-1, the V gene TRBV15; no definite D call. Germline V gene data show CDR1 as LNHNV and CDR2 as YYDKDF (reference sequence). The CDR3 consists of 12 residues. V shed 3 bases and J shed 12 bases, with 12 bases lying between them. The CDR3, as DNA: TGTGCCACCAGCAGGGAAATGGGTTCGCAGTTCTTC. It translates to CATSREMGSQFF.

The genes are TRBV28 and TRBJ1-1; weak D call: TRBD1 (5 bases). Germline V gene sequence: CDR1 MDHEN, CDR2 SYDVKM. The CDR3 loop spans 13 amino acids. Trimming stripped 3 bases from V and 5 bases from J, with 10 bases between. The CDR3 DNA sequence: TGTGCCAGCAGTTTGGGGGTTTTTACTGAAGCTTTCTTT. This codes for CASSLGVFTEAFF.

This clone has only one observation. This chain links TRBV30 with TRBJ1-2, with 10 bases aligning to TRBD1. Germline V gene data show CDR1 as GTSNPN and CDR2 as SVGIG (reference sequence). V shed 3 bases and J 4 bases; nucleotides not matched to a gene: 5. This CDR3 is built from 14 residues. The CDR3 sequence: CAWRTGGHFYGYTF. The DNA of the CDR3 is TGTGCCTGGAGGACAGGGGGCCACTTCTATGGCTACACCTTC.

The chain has TRBV25-1 and TRBJ1-3; D is possibly TRBD1 (5 bases). V dropped 1 base and J dropped 5 bases, with 12 bases sitting between them. This CDR3 is built from 15 residues. Germline loops: CDR1 MGHDK, CDR2 SYGVNS. The CDR3 is CASSESGGRRNTIYF. CDR3 nucleotide sequence: TGTGCCAGCAGTGAATCCGGGGGGAGGAGAAACACCATATATTTT.

The gene calls are TRBV7-3 and TRBJ1-5, with D possibly matching TRBD1 (5 bases). V was shortened by 1 base and J by 5 bases, with 15 bases between the two germline ends. CDR3 length: 16 amino acids. Per the germline V gene, CDR1 is SGHTA and CDR2 is FQGTGA. The CDR3 spells CASSLRDPWGHQPQHF. In nucleotides, the CDR3 is TGTGCCAGCAGCTTAAGGGACCCCTGGGGCCATCAGCCCCAGCATTTT. The entire variable domain, with the rest obtained from reference TRBV7-3 and TRBJ1-5, is as follows: GAGVSQTPSNKVTEKGKYVELRCDPISGHTALYWYRQSLGQGPEFLIYFQGTGAADDSGLPNDRFFAVRPEGSVSTLKIQRTERGDSAVYLCASSLRDPWGHQPQHFGDGTRLSIL.

The chain carries TRBV7-3 and TRBJ2-6, with D perhaps given as TRBD1 or TRBD2 (6 bases each). CDR1 is SGHTA and CDR2 is FQGTGA in the germline V gene. The V end was cut by 5 bases, the J end by 0 bases, with 14 bases between. The CDR3 is 17 amino acids. The CDR3 nucleotides read TGTGCCAGCAGCAGAAGGGGGGCTGGCTCTGGGGCCAACGTCCTGACTTTC. Translated: CASSRRGAGSGANVLTF.

The V and J genes are TRBV7-8 and TRBJ1-3, with D possibly matching TRBD1 (6 bases). CDR3 size: 13 residues. Trimming took 5 bases from V and 7 from J, leaving 12 bases between them. Germline lookup yields CDR1 SGHVS and CDR2 FQNEAQ. CDR3: CASSINRENTIYF. In DNA, the CDR3 is TGTGCCAGCAGCATTAACAGGGAGAACACCATATATTTT.

The chain combines TRBV19 with TRBJ1-2, with TRBD1 as a possible D gene (6 bases). The CDR3 is 19 residues long. Deletions cut 3 bases from V and 5 bases from J, with 28 bases between. The germline V gene has CDR1 LNHDA and CDR2 SQIVND (reference sequence). This chain's CDR3 is CASSMGDTRATSHLYGYTF. DNA of the CDR3: TGTGCCAGTAGTATGGGGGACACGAGAGCCACATCGCATTTATATGGCTACACCTTC. Based on the CDR3 plus reference TRBV19 and TRBJ1-2, the full variable domain is DGGITQSPKYLFRKEGQNVTLSCEQNLNHDAMYWYRQDPGQGLRLIYYSQIVNDFQKGDIAEGYSVSREKKESFPLTVTSAQKNPTAFYLCASSMGDTRATSHLYGYTFGSGTRLTVV.

The chain recombines TRBV6-1 with TRBJ2-7; a weak D match, TRBD2 (6 bases). The V and J ends lost 0 bases and 2 bases respectively, with 17 bases between them. This CDR3 has 17 amino acids. In germline, CDR1 is MNHNS, CDR2 SASEGT. The CDR3 region is CASSEAGRRGGAYEQYF. The CDR3 DNA follows: TGTGCCAGCAGTGAAGCTGGTCGGAGGGGAGGAGCCTACGAGCAGTACTTC.

The chain is built from TRBV28 and TRBJ2-7; 10 bases map to TRBD2. The CDR3 spans 18 residues. Germline CDR1 MDHEN, CDR2 SYDVKM. J was trimmed by 4 bases and V by 1 base; bases with no gene match: 13. CDR3 residues: CASSLSLFLAGEKYEQYF. DNA of the CDR3: TGTGCCAGCAGTTTATCCCTTTTCCTAGCGGGAGAAAAATACGAGCAGTACTTC.

The V and J genes are TRBV28 and TRBJ2-7, with no clear D. Germline-derived CDR1 and CDR2 are MDHEN and SYDVKM. Between the trimmed V and J ends, which lost 6 bases and 1 base, there was a span of 4 bases. The CDR3 is made up of 11 amino acids. The CDR3 protein is CASRFSYEQYF. The CDR3 bases are TGTGCCAGCAGATTTTCCTACGAGCAGTACTTC.

The chain uses TRBV11-1 and TRBJ2-7, with a weak D call TRBD2 (6 bases). The ends were cut back, 1 base at V and 3 bases at J, with 7 bases in the middle. In germline, CDR1 is SGHAT, CDR2 FQDESV (reference sequence). The CDR3 covers 13 residues. The DNA for the CDR3 is TGTGCCAGCAGCTTAGGGAGGGACTACGAGCAGTACTTC. This codes for CASSLGRDYEQYF.

This clone was detected only once. This chain joins TRBV4-1 and TRBJ2-3; 7 bases line up with TRBD1. CDR1 MGHRA and CDR2 YSYEKL come from the germline V gene. The junction had 7 bases not matched to a gene; V was cut back by 4 bases and J by 0 bases. CDR3 size: 16 residues. CDR3 loop: CASSRGTDVSTDTQYF. DNA for the CDR3: TGCGCCAGCAGCCGTGGGACAGATGTTAGCACAGATACGCAGTATTTT.

This chain connects TRBV6-5 to TRBJ2-3, with a possible D match to TRBD1 (6 bases). V was shortened by 6 bases and J by 6 bases, with 13 bases between the two germline ends. Germline V CDR1 and CDR2: MNHEY, SVGAGI. The CDR3 totals 13 residues. This CDR3 reads CASRHTGKDTQYF. DNA of the CDR3: TGTGCCAGCAGACACACAGGGAAGGATACGCAGTATTTT.

The rearrangement joins TRBV20-1 to TRBJ2-4; D gene uncertain. The CDR3 contains 14 residues. Germline lookup yields CDR1 DFQATT and CDR2 SNEGSKA (reference sequence). The V end was cut by 3 bases, the J end by 0 bases, with 9 bases between. The CDR3 region has the DNA TGCAGTGCTAGTCAGTTCCTAGCCAAAAACATTCAGTACTTC. Encoded protein: CSASQFLAKNIQYF.

The V and J genes are TRBV7-9 and TRBJ1-1, with a weak D call TRBD1 (6 bases). V was shortened by 5 bases and J by 1 base, with 11 bases between the two germline ends. The CDR3 is made up of 14 amino acids. Germline assignment: CDR1 SEHNR and CDR2 FQNEAQ (reference sequence). CDR3 nucleotides: TGTGCCAGCAGCCGGGGGCTTCGGAACACTGAAGCTTTCTTT. Its translation: CASSRGLRNTEAFF.

This chain links TRBV19 with TRBJ2-2; D may be TRBD1 or TRBD2 (5 bases each). Germline loops: CDR1 LNHDA, CDR2 SQIVND (reference sequence). The CDR3 length is 14 residues. V lost 7 bases, J lost 1 base, and 10 bases lay in between. CDR3: CASKRDLNTGELFF. For the CDR3, the DNA is TGTGCCAGTAAGAGGGACCTGAACACCGGGGAGCTGTTTTTT.

This CDR3 is CASSLTGQGSPLHF. The CDR3, as DNA: TGCGCCAGCAGCTTGACAGGCCAGGGTTCACCCCTCCACTTT. The chain recombines TRBV5-1 with TRBJ1-6; a weak D match, TRBD1 (5 bases). Germline lookup yields CDR1 SGHRS and CDR2 YFSETQ. The CDR3 loop spans 14 amino acids. Trimming shortened V by 1 base and J by 9 bases, and 11 bases separated the two germline ends. Looking up the rest from reference TRBV5-1 and TRBJ1-6 gives the full variable domain: KAGVTQTPRYLIKTRGQQVTLSCSPISGHRSVSWYQQTPGQGLQFLFEYFSETQRNKGNFPGRFSGRQFSNSRSEMNVSTLELGDSALYLCASSLTGQGSPLHFGNGTRLTVT.

J is TRBJ1-3 and V is TRBV6-5; D gene uncertain. The CDR3 loop spans 13 amino acids. Looked up from germline, CDR1 is MNHEY and CDR2 is SVGAGI. V lost 10 bases to trimming and J lost 4 bases, with 14 bases between them. The CDR3, as DNA: TGTGCCACCCAAAGGGTAGGAGGAAACACCATATATTTT. It codes for CATQRVGGNTIYF.

In this sample, this clone turned up once. The J gene is TRBJ2-5, the V gene TRBV5-1; D not resolved. The CDR3 length is 11 residues. The V gene's germline CDR1 is SGHRS and CDR2 YFSETQ. The V end was cut by 4 bases, the J end by 5 bases, with 6 bases between. This chain's CDR3 is CASSLVETQYF. CDR3 DNA sequence: TGCGCCAGCAGCCTGGTGGAGACCCAGTACTTC.

Only a few counts were recorded for this clone. The chain couples TRBV27 to TRBJ1-4; D is undetermined. V lost 5 bases and J 7 bases, leaving 11 bases between the germline ends. The CDR3 has 13 amino acids. Germline V gene data show CDR1 as MNHEY and CDR2 as SMNVEV (reference sequence). CDR3 coding DNA: TGTGCCAGCAGTCTCATGGGTTCTGAAAAACTGTTTTTT. Translating gives CASSLMGSEKLFF.